Sequencing of this T cell receptor (beta chain) was carried out in a study of blood T cell repertoires in COVID-19. About the study: Collection of acute and convalescent COVID-19 samples took place in the United States, Italy and Spain. Sample material is recorded as cDNA or gDNA derived from T cells, B-cell-depleted T cells, or PBMCs.

Recruited during active infection, patients (from Seattle) were subsequently followed longitudinally. Source study methods: Estimation of nucleated cell counts was performed using reference gene primer amplification. Assay: immunoSEQ multiplex PCR; the TCRdb copy retains only in-frame clones and omits some. V, J and clone size were drawn from that table, and D and trimming were deduced from the DNA. The table shows under 400,000 clones, with about nine tenths occurring only once. The CDR3 spans 14 residues. Looked up from germline, CDR1 is MNHEY and CDR2 is SVGAGI. V was clipped by 4 bases and J by 5 bases; unmatched bases: 4.

The specimen sequenced was peripheral blood. The TCR originated in a woman aged 60-70 years with COVID-19, enrolled during active disease. J is TRBJ2-3 and V is TRBV6-5, with 9 bases matching TRBD1. CDR3: CASSSWGQGDTQYF. CDR3 sequence (DNA): TGTGCCAGCAGTTCCTGGGGACAGGGAGATACGCAGTATTTT.